A selection of T cell receptor beta chains follows, all from one sample in a study of blood T cell repertoires in COVID-19. Sequencing was performed with immunoSEQ multiplex PCR; in TCRdb, only in-frame clones are kept and a portion is missing. The sample has tens of thousands of clones; about 85% are singletons. Sequencing was performed on peripheral blood. The receptor set was obtained from an elderly man with acute or convalescent COVID-19. CDR3s leave out the opening cysteine and the closing phenylalanine or tryptophan.

>TRBV1|TRBJ1-6
TSSQAPVLSGSPLH
>TRBV2|TRBJ2-7
ASTAWGGIAD
>TRBV5-1|TRBJ2-5
ASSQGLAGGYKETQY
>TRBV5-1|TRBJ1-1
ASSLHGEMDTEAF
>TRBV5-1|TRBJ2-3
ASSPTRTSGSTDTQY
>TRBV7-9|TRBJ2-5
ASASASGVQETQY
>TRBV6-4|TRBJ2-3
ASRISFAADTQY
>TRBV5-1|TRBJ2-7
ASSEGLAGGLEQY
>TRBV28|TRBJ2-1
ASSSFLVAGTTYNEQF
>TRBV28|TRBJ2-3
ASSPMKSGRTDTQY
>TRBV6-2/TRBV6-3|TRBJ2-1
ASSLTSGGAHNEQF
>TRBV10-3|TRBJ2-7
AIIETGGYDEQY
>TRBV2|TRBJ1-2
ASSADSFYGYT
>TRBV14|TRBJ1-1
ASSLQGIGEAF
>TRBV10-3|TRBJ1-2
AIRTSTGPNYGYT
>TRBV3-1/TRBV3-2|TRBJ1-6
ASSQGVNSPLH
>TRBV7-6|TRBJ1-5
ASSLFGGQAGQPQH
>TRBV4-3|TRBJ2-3
ASSQGAGLPDTQY
>TRBV5-1|TRBJ2-7
ASSLVTSGTAEQY
>TRBV5-4|TRBJ1-5
ASSLDQGGGRGNQPQH
>TRBV9|TRBJ1-2
ASSVGSRGQVGYT
>TRBV24-1|TRBJ2-4
ATSEAQGGKNIQY
>TRBV5-4|TRBJ2-7
ASSMGPTSGSAYEQY
>TRBV18|TRBJ2-7
ASSPAGTSGGYEQY
>TRBV5-1|TRBJ1-3
ASSLAYGTTGNTIY
>TRBV7-2|TRBJ2-5
ASSLGRTSGYQETQY
>TRBV3-1/TRBV3-2|TRBJ2-3
ASSQVGWEIGQY
>TRBV30|TRBJ2-7
AWIGTGTSYEQY
>TRBV10-3|TRBJ1-1
AISDGTGIENTEAF
>TRBV5-6|TRBJ2-7
ASAKRQGGEQY
>TRBV27|TRBJ2-1
ASSRTPSYNEQF
>TRBV5-4|TRBJ2-1
ASSFVAGDYNEQF
>TRBV7-9|TRBJ2-5
ASSLATKDWRETQY
>TRBV30|TRBJ1-1
AWGFPENTEAF
>TRBV6-1|TRBJ1-2
ASSDRVTGYGYT
>TRBV3-1/TRBV3-2|TRBJ2-7
ASSLLSYEQY
>TRBV28|TRBJ1-5
ASSFHRNIGRNQPQH
>TRBV5-4|TRBJ2-5
ASSLDVGQGRETQY
>TRBV12-3/TRBV12-4|TRBJ2-2
ASSFGVPEELF
>TRBV7-9|TRBJ1-2
ASSLAGQAYGYT
>TRBV27|TRBJ1-6
ASSLPDRRNSPLH
>TRBV24-1|TRBJ2-6
ATSPNRAGANVLT
>TRBV5-1|TRBJ1-2
ASSLGADRGAGYGYT
>TRBV5-1|TRBJ1-1
ASSYGLGLANTEAF
>TRBV19|TRBJ2-7
ASSPEAGASYEQY
>TRBV21-1|TRBJ1-2
ASSKAGQGRYGYT
>TRBV10-1|TRBJ2-7
ASSEIRGGSLYEQY
>TRBV27|TRBJ2-7
ASRPHEDNEQY
>TRBV19|TRBJ2-5
ATSGESETQY
>TRBV28|TRBJ1-6
ASSFPAGRFALH
>TRBV7-8|TRBJ2-2
ASSFLGQGLNTGELF
>TRBV3-1/TRBV3-2|TRBJ1-3
ASSQENRGLSGNTIY
>TRBV19|TRBJ2-2
ASSTPGQGGTGELF
>TRBV6-4|TRBJ2-3
ATTGRLEILRDTQY
>TRBV18|TRBJ2-3
ASSPSSGGQTDTQY
>TRBV5-4|TRBJ2-2
ASSSAGGGRTGELF
>TRBV20-1|TRBJ2-3
SASLPSTDAQY
>TRBV7-3|TRBJ2-7
ASSLDRAYEQY
>TRBV6-4|TRBJ1-5
ASSDSGISGAGQPQH